This T cell receptor (beta chain) stems from a study of T cell repertoires in cytomegalovirus infection (dated by TCRdb to 2018 to 2020). With regard to the full study: The peptide stimulations were aimed at well-studied HLA-B-restricted epitopes as well as recently identified HLA-C-restricted CMV epitopes, whose presentation resists viral immunomodulation. Because public TCR beta signatures pointed to carriage of CMV infection together with the matching HLA type, the HLA type of each donor mattered for the analysis. Results and caveats for the whole study, not just this receptor: In the ex vivo response, HLA-C-restricted CMV-specific TCR beta clonotypes were dominant, and in two of eight donors the single most frequent clonotype came from this HLA-C-restricted group. Carriers of CMV infection plus the relevant HLA type were discriminated by the cumulative frequency of public TCR beta family members in the study cohort and in an independent roughly 370-donor cohort.

Trimming costs V 0 bases and J 12 bases, and their ends lie 18 bases apart. The CDR3 sequence holds 14 residues, the cysteine and phenylalanine included. Only the CDR3 DNA is retained, 42 bases long and in frame from the first base. According to the germline V gene, CDR1 reads MGHRA and CDR2 reads YSYEKL. Instrument on record: Illumina HiSeq 1500. Using fastp trimming at Q25 and MiXCR clonotype assembly, TCRdb reanalyzed the public sequencing data and kept in-frame beta chains. All rows with the same CDR3 protein become a single entry with the most common DNA and genes. In all, the sample holds about half a million distinct CDR3 sequences, and about 42% of those were seen once. Roughly two fifths of the sample goes to the ten largest clones. This clonotype came up a few times. No antigen is known for it. One base away there is no much larger clone; base qualities are not given. The treatment or condition label corresponds to: in vitro stimulation with specific CMV peptide epitopes to enrich CMV-specific T cells.

The chain couples TRBV4-1 to TRBJ2-7, with a tentative D gene TRBD1 over 6 matching bases. The sequenced sample was cultured PBMCs, obtained from culture after CMV antigen stimulation. The sequence derives from a human donor in good health (CMV status not recorded). Some clones in this sample may be carry-over from other donors' samples. DNA sequence: TGCGCCAGCAGCCAAGAAATATACAGGGTCCGTCGGTACTTC. This codes for CASSQEIYRVRRYF.